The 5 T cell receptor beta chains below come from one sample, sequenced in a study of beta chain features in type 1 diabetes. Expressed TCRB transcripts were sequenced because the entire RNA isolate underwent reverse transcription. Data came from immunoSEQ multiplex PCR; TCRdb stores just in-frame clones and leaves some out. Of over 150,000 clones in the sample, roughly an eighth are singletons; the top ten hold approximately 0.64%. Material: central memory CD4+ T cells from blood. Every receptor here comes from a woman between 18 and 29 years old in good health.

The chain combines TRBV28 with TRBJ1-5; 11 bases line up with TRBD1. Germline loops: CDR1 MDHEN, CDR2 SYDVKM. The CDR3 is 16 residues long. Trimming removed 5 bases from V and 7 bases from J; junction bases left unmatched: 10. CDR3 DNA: TGTGCCAGCAGTCCATGGCGGGACAGGGGGGGACAGCCCCAGCATTTT. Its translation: CASSPWRDRGGQPQHF.

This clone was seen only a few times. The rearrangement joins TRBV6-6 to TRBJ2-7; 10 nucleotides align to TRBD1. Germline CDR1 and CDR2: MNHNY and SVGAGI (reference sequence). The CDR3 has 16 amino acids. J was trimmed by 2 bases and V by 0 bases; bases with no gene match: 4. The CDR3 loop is CASSYSGTGDPYEQYF. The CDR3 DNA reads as TGTGCCAGCAGTTACTCCGGGACAGGGGACCCCTACGAGCAGTACTTC.

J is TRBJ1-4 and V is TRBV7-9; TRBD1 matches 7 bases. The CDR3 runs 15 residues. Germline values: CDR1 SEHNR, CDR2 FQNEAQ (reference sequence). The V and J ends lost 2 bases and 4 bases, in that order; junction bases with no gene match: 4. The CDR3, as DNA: TGTGCCAGCAGCTTATCGACAGGGAGTAATGAAAAACTGTTTTTT. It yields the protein CASSLSTGSNEKLFF.

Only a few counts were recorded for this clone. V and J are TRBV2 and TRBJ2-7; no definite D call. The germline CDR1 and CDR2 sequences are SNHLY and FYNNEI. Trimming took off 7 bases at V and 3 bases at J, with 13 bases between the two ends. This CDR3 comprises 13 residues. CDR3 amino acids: CASIRDTYYEQYF. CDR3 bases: TGTGCCAGCATAAGAGACACCTACTACGAGCAGTACTTC.

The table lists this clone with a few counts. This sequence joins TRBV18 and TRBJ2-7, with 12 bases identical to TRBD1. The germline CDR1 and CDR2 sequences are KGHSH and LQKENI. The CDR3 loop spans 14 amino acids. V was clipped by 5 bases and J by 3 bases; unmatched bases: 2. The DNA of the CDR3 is TGTGCCAGCTCAGGGACAGGGGGCTTCTACGAGCAGTACTTC. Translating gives CASSGTGGFYEQYF. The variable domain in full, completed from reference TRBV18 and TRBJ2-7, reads NAGVMQNPRHLVRRRGQEARLRCSPMKGHSHVYWYRQLPEEGLKFMVYLQKENIIDESGMPKERFSAEFPKEGPSILRIQQVVRGDSAAYFCASSGTGGFYEQYFGPGTRLTVT.